This section outlines one TCR beta chain sequence together with its context. Its antigen remains undetermined. Per-nucleotide qualities are absent, and no much larger clonotype sits a single base away. After removal of 4 bases from V and 2 bases from J, the junction retains 8 bases not matched to a gene. CDR1 and CDR2 are drawn from the germline V gene: MGHRA, YSYEKL. From cysteine to phenylalanine, the CDR3 is 16 amino acids long. Only the CDR3 region is kept as DNA, spanning 48 bases read in frame from base 1. The data are from a study of technical replicates of blood from a handful of donors (dated by TCRdb to about 2017). Receptor amplification or capture employed the immunoSEQ multiplex PCR assay. As stored in TCRdb, this immuneACCESS dataset retains in-frame rearrangements with V and J assigned. A fraction of the clones does not appear; measured against another copy, unresolved V genes explain less than half of the discrepancy, and the remainder lacks a known reason. A total of about 70,000 clones appear in this sample, 85% to 95% of them only once. The top ten hold 0.25% of the sample.

The chain links TRBV4-1 with TRBJ2-1, with 7 central nucleotides matching TRBD2. Sample: T cells isolated from PBMCs. This sequence was found in a human donor in good health. CDR3 sequence: CASSPVGRGAYNEQFF. The base sequence is TGCGCCAGCAGCCCCGTCGGTCGGGGGGCCTACAATGAGCAGTTCTTC.